These 23 T cell receptor beta chains originate from one sample sequenced in a study of regulatory T cells in long-lasting Graves disease. Time point here: persistent/refractory GD, antithyroid drugs over 5 years with positive TRAb. After RNA was extracted from PBMCs, the TCR library was made from it. Building of the TCR beta libraries involved iRepertoire HTBI primers and Arm-PCR of CDR3 regions. MiXCR was run by TCRdb on the multiplex PCR reads, yielding one entry per CDR3 protein. The sample shows roughly 400,000 distinct CDR3 sequences, less than 25% of them seen only once. The specimen comprised peripheral blood mononuclear cells (PBMCs), sampled when the disease was refractory, from a patient treated with antithyroid drugs. These receptors were taken from a female donor with Graves disease.

This clonotype appeared a few times. This chain joins TRBV5-1 and TRBJ2-5, with a weak D call TRBD1 (5 bases). There are 15 residues in the CDR3. Germline V CDR1 and CDR2: SGHRS, YFSETQ. Trimming removed 0 bases at V and 5 bases at J, with 14 bases between. The CDR3 DNA reads TGCGCCAGCAGCTTGGTGGGGCGGAACGAGGAGACCCAGTACTTC. This encodes CASSLVGRNEETQYF.

The V gene is TRBV6-1, the J gene TRBJ1-1, with 8 nucleotides matching TRBD1. The CDR3 extends over 13 amino acids. J lost 7 bases, V lost 3 bases, and 4 bases had no gene match. Germline CDR1 MNHNS, CDR2 SASEGT. The CDR3 DNA is TGTGCCAGCAGTGACCTTGACAGGGGTGAAGCTTTCTTT. It codes for CASSDLDRGEAFF.

This clonotype was seen a few times. The chain couples TRBV7-9 to TRBJ1-5, with D unresolved. The CDR3 contains 12 residues. Germline assignment: CDR1 SEHNR and CDR2 FQNEAQ (reference sequence). Trimming took off 5 bases at V and 3 bases at J, with 5 bases between the two ends. CDR3 DNA: TGTGCCAGCAGCACAGACAATCAGCCCCAGCATTTT. Amino acid sequence: CASSTDNQPQHF. Drawing the rest from reference TRBV7-9 and TRBJ1-5, the complete variable domain is DTGVSQNPRHKITKRGQNVTFRCDPISEHNRLYWYRQTLGQGPEFLTYFQNEAQLEKSRLLSDRFSAERPKGSFSTLEIQRTEQGDSAMYLCASSTDNQPQHFGDGTRLSIL.

This rearrangement joins TRBV7-3 to TRBJ2-7; D possibly corresponds to TRBD1 (7 bases). Trimming stripped 0 bases from V and 4 bases from J, with 16 bases between. The CDR3 spans 16 residues. Germline V gene data show CDR1 as SGHTA and CDR2 as FQGTGA. The chain's CDR3 is CASSLTPQGTLYEQYF. In nucleotides, the CDR3 is TGTGCCAGCAGCTTAACGCCACAGGGGACTTTGTACGAGCAGTACTTC.

In its sample, this clonotype was seen many times. V gene TRBV12-3 or TRBV12-4 combines with J gene TRBJ1-3; the match to TRBD1 covers 8 bases. The CDR3 runs 15 residues. V lost 2 bases and J lost 3; bases outside the gene matches: 3. Written as DNA, the CDR3 is TGTGCCAGCAGTTTACTGGACAGGGTTGGAAACACCATATATTTT. This sequence encodes CASSLLDRVGNTIYF.

In this sample, this clonotype turned up many times. This chain connects TRBV18 to TRBJ2-7; D gene uncertain. Germline V lookup: CDR1 KGHSH, CDR2 LQKENI. Trimming cost V 0 bases and J 6 bases, with 12 bases left between them. The CDR3 runs 14 residues. The CDR3 region is CASSPPGQVREQYF. DNA for the CDR3: TGTGCCAGCTCACCACCGGGTCAGGTTCGCGAGCAGTACTTC.

A few counts support this clonotype. V and J are TRBV7-9 and TRBJ1-1, with a possible D match to TRBD1 (6 bases). Germline values: CDR1 SEHNR, CDR2 FQNEAQ (reference sequence). The CDR3 is made up of 16 amino acids. V lost 0 bases, J lost 6 bases, and 17 bases lay in between. The CDR3 nucleotides are TGTGCCAGCAGCTTAGCGCTTTCGGGGGGCCGGGCTGAAGCTTTCTTT. Translated, it gives CASSLALSGGRAEAFF. Filled out from reference TRBV7-9 and TRBJ1-1, the complete variable domain reads DTGVSQNPRHKITKRGQNVTFRCDPISEHNRLYWYRQTLGQGPEFLTYFQNEAQLEKSRLLSDRFSAERPKGSFSTLEIQRTEQGDSAMYLCASSLALSGGRAEAFFGQGTRLTVV.

In this sample, this clonotype turned up a few times. The V and J genes are TRBV6-1 and TRBJ2-5; D perhaps matches TRBD2 (6 bases). Germline CDR1 is MNHNS and CDR2 is SASEGT. Trimming removed 8 bases from V and 0 bases from J, with 16 bases in between. The CDR3 loop spans 15 amino acids. The CDR3 loop is CASRPHLAHQETQYF. The CDR3 DNA reads TGTGCCAGCCGGCCCCACCTAGCGCACCAAGAGACCCAGTACTTC.

This clonotype turned up a few times. The gene calls are TRBV20-1 and TRBJ2-7; D is perhaps TRBD1 (7 bases). CDR3 size: 12 residues. The germline CDR1 and CDR2 sequences are DFQATT and SNEGSKA (reference sequence). V shed 5 bases and J shed 2 bases, with 10 bases lying between them. This CDR3 reads CSARGTAYEQYF. The CDR3 DNA reads as TGCAGTGCTCGCGGGACAGCCTACGAGCAGTACTTC.

In nucleotides, the CDR3 is TGTGCCAGCAGTGAAGCCACTAGCGGGAGCCACGAGCAGTACTTC. Translated, it gives CASSEATSGSHEQYF. This chain links TRBV6-1 with TRBJ2-7; TRBD2 agrees at 11 bases. This CDR3 contains 15 residues. Germline V gives CDR1 MNHNS, CDR2 SASEGT. V gave up 0 bases and J gave up 5 bases; unmatched junction bases: 3.

This rearrangement joins TRBV30 to TRBJ2-7; D could derive from TRBD1 or TRBD2 (6 bases each). Germline CDR1 is GTSNPN and CDR2 is SVGIG (reference sequence). The CDR3 has 16 residues. Trimming cost V 1 base and J 0 bases, with 16 bases left between them. The chain's CDR3 is CAWSGGGGYHSYEQYF. The CDR3 region has the DNA TGTGCCTGGAGTGGTGGAGGGGGGTACCACTCCTACGAGCAGTACTTC.

This clonotype has only a few counts. The chain combines TRBV2 with TRBJ1-2; D uncertain. This CDR3 is 15 amino acids long. V shed 6 bases and J shed 4 bases, with 18 bases lying between them. Germline values: CDR1 SNHLY, CDR2 FYNNEI. The CDR3 protein is CASSPGRAFGYGYTF. The CDR3 DNA reads TGTGCCAGCAGCCCCGGCCGGGCGTTTGGCTATGGCTACACCTTC.

The chain joins TRBV20-1 to TRBJ2-7; 8 bases fit TRBD2. Germline V gene sequence: CDR1 DFQATT, CDR2 SNEGSKA (reference sequence). Unmatched junction bases numbered 8, after V lost 0 bases and J lost 4 bases. The length of the CDR3 is 15 residues. The CDR3 DNA reads as TGCAGTGCTAGAGATAGAGCGGGAGATCCTTACGAGCAGTACTTC. Its translation is CSARDRAGDPYEQYF.

This clonotype appeared many times. J is TRBJ2-5 and V is TRBV11-2, with TRBD2 matching over 9 bases. The V gene end was trimmed by 5 bases and the J gene end by 0 bases; junction bases not matched to a gene: 10. CDR1 and CDR2 (germline): SGHAT, FQNNGV. The CDR3 totals 17 residues. The CDR3 coding sequence is TGTGCCAGCAGCCTAACGGCGGGAGGGATAGACCAAGAGACCCAGTACTTC. It translates to CASSLTAGGIDQETQYF.

This clonotype was recorded many times. J is TRBJ1-4 and V is TRBV3-2; TRBD1 is the table's D call, not checked against the DNA. TRBV3-2 is annotated as a pseudogene. The CDR3 consists of 15 residues. The CDR3 region is CASSQSQGNAEKLFF. The DNA of the CDR3 is TGTGCCAGCAGCCAATCACAGGGCAACGCTGAAAAACTGTTTTTT.

This chain connects TRBV25-1 to TRBJ2-7; D is unclear. Per the germline V gene, CDR1 is MGHDK and CDR2 is SYGVNS. The V gene lost 8 bases and the J gene lost 4 bases, with 12 bases spanning the gap. This CDR3 contains 12 residues. The CDR3 is CASSRMGYEQYF. As DNA, the CDR3 is TGTGCCAGCTCGAGGATGGGTTACGAGCAGTACTTC.

This clonotype has just one count. This chain connects TRBV20-1 to TRBJ2-1; no firm D call. This CDR3 is 13 amino acids long. Germline V gene lookup returns CDR1 DFQATT and CDR2 SNEGSKA (reference sequence). Trimming removed 0 bases at V and 8 bases at J, with 11 bases between. In DNA, the CDR3 is TGCAGTGCTAGAGAGGGCGCGTTCGATGAGCAGTTCTTC. This sequence encodes CSAREGAFDEQFF.

This clonotype was detected a few times. The rearrangement joins TRBV20-1 to TRBJ1-4; D perhaps matches TRBD1 (6 bases). Trimming pared 5 bases from V and 5 bases from J, leaving 15 bases between. Germline V CDR1 and CDR2: DFQATT, SNEGSKA (reference sequence). CDR3 size: 14 residues. The CDR3 region has the DNA TGCAGTGCTCCTAGACAGGAGGCAAATGAAAAACTGTTTTTT. Protein sequence: CSAPRQEANEKLFF.

This clonotype was found a few times. V gene TRBV30 combines with J gene TRBJ1-5; D ambiguous. This CDR3 is built from 14 residues. Germline values: CDR1 GTSNPN, CDR2 SVGIG (reference sequence). V shed 1 base and J shed 7 bases, with 14 bases lying between them. DNA for the CDR3: TGTGCCTGGAGTGATACAGACCGAGAGCAGCCCCAGCATTTT. It yields the protein CAWSDTDREQPQHF.

In its sample, this clonotype was seen a few times. V gene TRBV30 combines with J gene TRBJ1-6; 9 bases fit TRBD1. Trimming cost V 1 base and J 7 bases; bases outside gene matches: 5. Looked up from germline, CDR1 is GTSNPN and CDR2 is SVGIG (reference sequence). This CDR3 is built from 15 residues. The CDR3 region is CAWSGRQGGNSPLHF. The DNA of the CDR3 is TGTGCCTGGAGTGGACGACAGGGGGGGAATTCACCCCTCCACTTT.

In this sample, this clonotype turned up a few times. The chain links TRBV24-1 to TRBJ1-1, with a possible D match to TRBD1 (6 bases). V was clipped by 6 bases and J by 3 bases, with 13 bases between them. In germline, CDR1 is KGHDR, CDR2 SFDVKD. The CDR3 has 14 amino acids. The CDR3 nucleotides are TGTGCCACCAGTTCAGGGACATTGGACACTGAAGCTTTCTTT. Amino acids: CATSSGTLDTEAFF.

This clonotype was detected a few times. The chain combines TRBV6-1 with TRBJ2-7, with 9 bases identical to TRBD1. CDR1 is MNHNS and CDR2 is SASEGT in the germline V gene. J lost 3 bases, V lost 4 bases, and 10 bases had no gene match. There are 16 residues in the CDR3. The CDR3 region has the DNA TGTGCCAGCAGTGCCCCCCGGACAGGGGACTTCTACGAGCAGTACTTC. It codes for CASSAPRTGDFYEQYF.

This clonotype was picked up a small number of times. The chain joins TRBV20-1 to TRBJ1-6; D possibly corresponds to TRBD1 (5 bases). V lost 5 bases and J 3 bases, leaving 14 bases between the germline ends. This CDR3 region has 15 residues. Per the germline V gene, CDR1 is DFQATT and CDR2 is SNEGSKA (reference sequence). CDR3 sequence (DNA): TGCAGTGCTTCCGACAGCTCTCTCTATAATTCACCCCTCCACTTT. This encodes CSASDSSLYNSPLHF.